This T cell receptor beta chain emerged from a study of T cells in Graves' hyperthyroidism and ophthalmopathy. Study-level results: In simple terms, a model built on 13 V-J features told ophthalmopathy apart from stable hyperthyroidism.

Exclusion of a patient resulted from uncontrolled infection, other autoimmune disease, pregnancy or lactation. What was amplified from RNA transcripts were TCR beta CDR3 regions. HTBI primers were the set used in a first-round RT-PCR of the TCR CDR3. TCRdb re-called the multiplex PCR reads through MiXCR, storing one row per CDR3 protein. The profile shows 300,000 to 400,000 distinct CDR3 sequences, roughly 20% of them singletons. This clonotype was counted ten times or more. Its antigen is undetermined. The germline CDR1 and CDR2 sequences are SGHVS and FQNEAQ. The CDR3 totals 16 residues. With V trimmed by 0 bases and J by 0 bases, 0 bases remained unmatched.

The sample consisted of blood. The receptor was derived from a woman in her forties or fifties with Graves' hyperthyroidism. The V call is TRBV7-8, the J call TRBJ2-5, with 11 nucleotides matching TRBD2. CDR3 sequence: CASSLAGLADQETQYF. CDR3 DNA: TGTGCCAGCAGCTTAGCGGGACTAGCGGACCAAGAGACCCAGTACTTC.